These 10 T cell receptor beta chains originate from one sample sequenced in a study of T cell responses to AZD1222 COVID-19 vaccine. Clones were read by immunoSEQ multiplex PCR, and TCRdb kept only the in-frame ones, dropping some. The data hold tens of thousands of clones, with approximately 83% observed a single time. The sample was peripheral blood, taken on day 0 of AZD1222 vaccination. The receptors were sampled from an adult in good health.

The chain has TRBV9 and TRBJ1-3, with D unresolved. V was clipped by 0 bases and J by 9 bases, with 7 bases between them. The CDR3 is made up of 12 amino acids. Per the germline V gene, CDR1 is SGDLS and CDR2 is YYNGEE. The CDR3 sequence: CASSVVGSTIYF. CDR3 bases: TGTGCCAGCAGCGTAGTAGGGAGCACCATATATTTT.

The genes are TRBV7-2 and TRBJ2-7; 7 positions match TRBD2. V shed 3 bases, J shed 4 bases, and the junction held 9 bases outside the gene matches. Germline CDR1 reads SGHTA; CDR2 reads FQGNSA. The CDR3 extends over 15 amino acids. In nucleotides, the CDR3 is TGTGCCAGCAGCTTTGGTGGCGGGAGTGCTTACGAGCAGTACTTC. Its protein is CASSFGGGSAYEQYF.

The chain uses TRBV7-8 and TRBJ1-1; TRBD1 is a possible D gene (6 bases). CDR3 length: 14 residues. Germline V CDR1 and CDR2: SGHVS, FQNEAQ. V dropped 5 bases and J dropped 4 bases, with 14 bases sitting between them. DNA of the CDR3: TGTGCCAGCAGCCCCGGGGGGGCCGGCACTGAAGCTTTCTTT. This codes for CASSPGGAGTEAFF.

This rearrangement joins TRBV2 to TRBJ1-6; TRBD1 might be the D (5 bases). V was shortened by 7 bases and J by 7 bases, with 11 bases between the two germline ends. In germline, CDR1 is SNHLY, CDR2 FYNNEI. The CDR3 loop spans 13 amino acids. The CDR3 nucleotides read TGTGCCAGCACGGGGGACCCCAATTCACCCCTCCACTTT. Residues: CASTGDPNSPLHF.

The rearrangement joins TRBV28 to TRBJ2-7, with 11 bases identical to TRBD2. This CDR3 comprises 13 residues. Looked up from germline, CDR1 is MDHEN and CDR2 is SYDVKM. The trim removed 8 bases at V and 1 base at J, leaving 1 base unmatched. Written as DNA, the CDR3 is TGTGCCAGCGGGACTAGCGGTTCCTACGAGCAGTACTTC. Translation: CASGTSGSYEQYF. Filled out from reference TRBV28 and TRBJ2-7, the complete variable domain reads DVKVTQSSRYLVKRTGEKVFLECVQDMDHENMFWYRQDPGLGLRLIYFSYDVKMKEKGDIPEGYSVSREKKERFSLILESASTNQTSMYLCASGTSGSYEQYFGPGTRLTVT.

This clone has more than one count but fewer than ten. The CDR3 reads CASSPGYEKLFF. The DNA of the CDR3 is TGTGCCAGCAGCCCGGGCTATGAAAAACTGTTTTTT. The chain employs TRBV28 and TRBJ1-4; D call uncertain. CDR1 and CDR2 (germline): MDHEN, SYDVKM. The ends were cut back, 6 bases at V and 6 bases at J, with 8 bases in the middle. This CDR3 is 12 amino acids long.

The chain employs TRBV5-5 and TRBJ2-1, with TRBD1 as a possible D gene (5 bases). CDR1 is SGHKS, CDR2 YYEKEE, per germline (reference sequence). V gave up 1 base and J gave up 5 bases, with 13 bases separating them. CDR3 length equals 15 residues. The CDR3 spells CASSLSRASDNEQFF. CDR3 sequence (DNA): TGTGCCAGCAGCTTGAGCAGGGCTTCGGACAATGAGCAGTTCTTC.

This chain uses TRBV7-9 with TRBJ2-7; a weak D match, TRBD1 (6 bases). V lost 5 bases and J lost 6, with 11 bases in between. The CDR3 covers 12 residues. Germline V gene data show CDR1 as SEHNR and CDR2 as FQNEAQ (reference sequence). The CDR3: CASSAQGAEQYF. The CDR3 DNA sequence: TGTGCCAGCAGCGCACAGGGTGCCGAGCAGTACTTC.

The table lists this clone with a count of one. The rearrangement joins TRBV9 to TRBJ2-7; possibly TRBD2 for D (5 bases). This CDR3 is 12 amino acids long. Trimming took off 3 bases at V and 3 bases at J, with 7 bases between the two ends. CDR1 SGDLS and CDR2 YYNGEE come from the germline V gene. CDR3 in amino acids: CASSEGGYEQYF. CDR3 DNA: TGTGCCAGCAGCGAAGGAGGCTACGAGCAGTACTTC. Using reference TRBV9 and TRBJ2-7 for the parts outside the CDR3, the full variable domain is DSGVTQTPKHLITATGQRVTLRCSPRSGDLSVYWYQQSLDQGLQFLIQYYNGEERAKGNILERFSAQQFPDLHSELNLSSLELGDSALYFCASSEGGYEQYFGPGTRLTVT.

The chain uses TRBV6-2 or TRBV6-3 and TRBJ1-1; D not resolved. The germline V and J ends were trimmed by 0 bases and 2 bases, with 4 bases remaining between them. CDR3 length equals 13 residues. In germline, CDR1 is MNHEY, CDR2 SVGEGT. The CDR3 region has the DNA TGTGCCAGCAGTTACTCGGACAACACTGAAGCTTTCTTT. Its protein is CASSYSDNTEAFF.